This record concerns one TCR beta chain sequence. The authors' processing: Amplifying reference gene primers gave estimates of nucleated cell counts. The table came from immunoSEQ multiplex PCR; TCRdb's copy has only in-frame clones and leaves some out. Clonal size and the V and J genes are those of that table, whereas D and trimming came from the DNA. The sample records over 250,000 clones, around 87% being singletons. These data originate in a study of blood T cell repertoires in COVID-19. Looking at the study overall: The study drew acute and convalescent COVID-19 samples from the United States, Italy and Spain. T cells, B-cell-depleted T cells, or PBMCs supplied cDNA or gDNA.

The germline CDR1 and CDR2 sequences are LGHDT and YNNKEL (reference sequence). V shed 5 bases, J shed 9 bases, and the junction held 11 bases outside the gene matches. The CDR3 spans 14 residues. The sample was peripheral blood. V and J are TRBV3-1 (or the pseudogene TRBV3-2) and TRBJ2-3, with 7 bases fitting TRBD2. The sequence derives from a woman aged 40 to 50 who had recovered from COVID-19. The CDR3 coding sequence is TGTGCCAGCAGCACCCGACTAGCAGAGGGAACGCAGTATTTT. Protein product: CASSTRLAEGTQYF.